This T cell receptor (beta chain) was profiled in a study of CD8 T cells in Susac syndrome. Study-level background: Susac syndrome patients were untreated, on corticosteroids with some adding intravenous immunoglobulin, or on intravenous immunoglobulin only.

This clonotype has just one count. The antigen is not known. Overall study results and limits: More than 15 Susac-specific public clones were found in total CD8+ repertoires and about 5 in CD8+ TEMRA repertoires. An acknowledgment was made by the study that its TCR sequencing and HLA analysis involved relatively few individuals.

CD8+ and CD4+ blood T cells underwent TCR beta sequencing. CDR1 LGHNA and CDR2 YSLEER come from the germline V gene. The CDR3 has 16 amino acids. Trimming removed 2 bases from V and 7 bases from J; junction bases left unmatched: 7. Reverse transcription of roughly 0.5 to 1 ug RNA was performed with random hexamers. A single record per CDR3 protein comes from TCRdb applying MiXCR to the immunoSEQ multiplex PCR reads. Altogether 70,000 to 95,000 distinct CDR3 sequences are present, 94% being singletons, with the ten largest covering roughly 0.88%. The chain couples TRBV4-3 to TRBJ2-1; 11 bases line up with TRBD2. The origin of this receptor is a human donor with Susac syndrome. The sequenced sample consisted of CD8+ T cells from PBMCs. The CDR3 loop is CASSQKLAGAFNEQFF. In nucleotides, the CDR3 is TGCGCCAGCAGCCAAAAACTAGCGGGAGCTTTTAATGAGCAGTTCTTC.